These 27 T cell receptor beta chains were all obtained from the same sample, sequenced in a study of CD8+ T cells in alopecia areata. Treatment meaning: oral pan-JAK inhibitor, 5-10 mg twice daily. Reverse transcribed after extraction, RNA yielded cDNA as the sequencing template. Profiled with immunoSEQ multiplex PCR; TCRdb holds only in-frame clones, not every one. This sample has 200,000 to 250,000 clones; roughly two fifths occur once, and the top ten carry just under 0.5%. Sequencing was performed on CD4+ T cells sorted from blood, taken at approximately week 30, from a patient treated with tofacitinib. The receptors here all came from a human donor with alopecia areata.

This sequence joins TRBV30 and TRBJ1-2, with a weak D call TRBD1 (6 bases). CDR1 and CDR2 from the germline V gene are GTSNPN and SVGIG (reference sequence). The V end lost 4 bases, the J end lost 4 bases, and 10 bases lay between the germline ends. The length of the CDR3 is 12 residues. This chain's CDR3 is CAWNRDSYGYTF. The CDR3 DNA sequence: TGTGCCTGGAACAGGGATAGCTATGGCTACACCTTC. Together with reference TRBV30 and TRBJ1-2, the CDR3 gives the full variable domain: SQTIHQWPATLVQPVGSPLSLECTVEGTSNPNLYWYRQAAGRGLQLLFYSVGIGQISSEVPQNLSASRPQDRQFILSSKKLLLSDSGFYLCAWNRDSYGYTFGSGTRLTVV.

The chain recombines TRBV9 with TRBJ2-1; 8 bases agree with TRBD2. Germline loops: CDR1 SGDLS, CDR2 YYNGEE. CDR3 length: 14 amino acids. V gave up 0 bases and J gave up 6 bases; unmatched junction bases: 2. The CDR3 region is CASSVDGRANEQFF. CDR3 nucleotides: TGTGCCAGCAGCGTAGACGGGAGGGCCAATGAGCAGTTCTTC.

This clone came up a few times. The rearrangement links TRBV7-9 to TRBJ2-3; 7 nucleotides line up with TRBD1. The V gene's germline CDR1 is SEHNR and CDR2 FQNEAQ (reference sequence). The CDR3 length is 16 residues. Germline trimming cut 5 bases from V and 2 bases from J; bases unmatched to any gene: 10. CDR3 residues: CASSQIGQELTDTQYF. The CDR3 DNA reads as TGTGCCAGCAGCCAAATCGGACAGGAACTCACAGATACGCAGTATTTT.

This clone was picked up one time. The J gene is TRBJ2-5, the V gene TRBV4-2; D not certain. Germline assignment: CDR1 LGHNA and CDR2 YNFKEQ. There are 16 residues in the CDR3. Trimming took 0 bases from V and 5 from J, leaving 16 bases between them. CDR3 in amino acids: CASSQDLPNLSETQYF. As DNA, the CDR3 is TGTGCCAGCAGCCAAGATCTCCCCAATCTCAGCGAGACCCAGTACTTC.

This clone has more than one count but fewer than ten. Here the CDR3 reads CASRHRGARSYNEQFF. CDR3 in DNA: TGTGCCAGCAGACATCGGGGGGCAAGGTCCTACAATGAGCAGTTCTTC. The chain employs TRBV7-2 and TRBJ2-1, with D tentatively TRBD2 (7 bases). This CDR3 has 16 amino acids. The germline V gene has CDR1 SGHTA and CDR2 FQGNSA. The V end lost 6 bases, the J end lost 1 base, and 16 bases lay between the germline ends.

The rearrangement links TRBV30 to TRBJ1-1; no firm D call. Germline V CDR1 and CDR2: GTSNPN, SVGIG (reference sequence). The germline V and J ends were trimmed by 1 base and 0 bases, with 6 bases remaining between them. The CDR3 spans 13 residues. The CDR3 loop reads CAWSEYLNTEAFF. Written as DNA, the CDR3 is TGTGCCTGGAGTGAGTACTTGAACACTGAAGCTTTCTTT.

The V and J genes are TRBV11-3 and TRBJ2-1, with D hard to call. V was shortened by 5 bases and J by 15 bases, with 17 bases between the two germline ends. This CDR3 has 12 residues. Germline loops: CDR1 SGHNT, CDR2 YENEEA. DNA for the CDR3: TGTGCCAGCAGCAAAGAGGAGAACCGACTGTTCTTC. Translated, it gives CASSKEENRLFF.

CDR3 loop: CASSSLTSYRQTQYF. CDR3 sequence (DNA): TGTGCCAGCAGTTCCTTGACTAGCTATAGACAGACCCAGTACTTC. This chain joins TRBV27 and TRBJ2-5; the match to TRBD2 covers 7 bases. Germline CDR1 MNHEY, CDR2 SMNVEV (reference sequence). The V segment lost 4 bases and the J segment 6 bases; nucleotides outside the gene matches: 11. The CDR3 totals 15 residues.

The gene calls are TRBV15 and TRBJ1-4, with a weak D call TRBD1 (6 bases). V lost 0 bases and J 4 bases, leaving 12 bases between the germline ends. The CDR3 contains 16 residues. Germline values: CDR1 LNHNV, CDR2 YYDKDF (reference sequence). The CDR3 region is CATSRDAGVGNEKLFF. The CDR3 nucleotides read TGTGCCACCAGCAGAGATGCAGGGGTTGGTAATGAAAAACTGTTTTTT.

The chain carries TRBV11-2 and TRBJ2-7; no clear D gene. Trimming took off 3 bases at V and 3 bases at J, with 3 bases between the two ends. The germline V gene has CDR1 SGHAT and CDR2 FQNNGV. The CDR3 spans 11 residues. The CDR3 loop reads CASSFNYEQYF. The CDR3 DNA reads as TGTGCCAGCAGCTTCAACTACGAGCAGTACTTC.

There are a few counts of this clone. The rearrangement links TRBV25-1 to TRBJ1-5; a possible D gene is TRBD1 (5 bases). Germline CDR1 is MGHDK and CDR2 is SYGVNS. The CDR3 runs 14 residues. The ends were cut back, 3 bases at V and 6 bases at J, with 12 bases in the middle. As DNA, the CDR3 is TGTGCCAGCAGTGAGGCGGGGGAACCTCAGCCCCAGCATTTT. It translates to CASSEAGEPQPQHF. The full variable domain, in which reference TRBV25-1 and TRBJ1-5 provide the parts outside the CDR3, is EADIYQTPRYLVIGTGKKITLECSQTMGHDKMYWYQQDPGMELHLIHYSYGVNSTEKGDLSSESTVSRIRTEHFPLTLESARPSHTSQYLCASSEAGEPQPQHFGDGTRLSIL.

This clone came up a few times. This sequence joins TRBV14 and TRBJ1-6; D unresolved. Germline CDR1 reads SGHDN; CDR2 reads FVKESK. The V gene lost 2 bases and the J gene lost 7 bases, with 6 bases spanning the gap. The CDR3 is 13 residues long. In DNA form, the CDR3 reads TGTGCCAGCAGCCAACAGCTGAATTCACCCCTCCACTTT. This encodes CASSQQLNSPLHF.

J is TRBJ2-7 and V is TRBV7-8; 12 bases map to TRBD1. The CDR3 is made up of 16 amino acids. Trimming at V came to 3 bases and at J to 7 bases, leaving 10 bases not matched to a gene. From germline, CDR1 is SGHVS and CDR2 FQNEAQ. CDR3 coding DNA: TGTGCCAGCAGCTTCCGCCGGGACAGGGGGCTGCGGGAGCAGTACTTC. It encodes CASSFRRDRGLREQYF. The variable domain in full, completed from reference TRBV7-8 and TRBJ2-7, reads GAGVSQSPRYKVAKRGQDVALRCDPISGHVSLFWYQQALGQGPEFLTYFQNEAQLDKSGLPSDRFFAERPEGSVSTLKIQRTQQEDSAVYLCASSFRRDRGLREQYFGPGTRLTVT.

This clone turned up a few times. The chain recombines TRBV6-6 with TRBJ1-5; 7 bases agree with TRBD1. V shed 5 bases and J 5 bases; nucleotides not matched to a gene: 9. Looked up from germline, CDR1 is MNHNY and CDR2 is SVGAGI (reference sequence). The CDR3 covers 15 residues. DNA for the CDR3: TGTGCCAGCAGTACCGACGCACAGGGGTATCAGCCCCAGCATTTT. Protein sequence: CASSTDAQGYQPQHF.

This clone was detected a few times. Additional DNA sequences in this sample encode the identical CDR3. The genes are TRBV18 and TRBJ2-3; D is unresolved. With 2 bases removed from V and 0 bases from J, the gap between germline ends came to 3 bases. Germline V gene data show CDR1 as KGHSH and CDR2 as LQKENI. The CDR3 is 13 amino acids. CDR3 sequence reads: CASSPTSTDTQYF. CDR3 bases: TGTGCCAGCTCACCAACTAGCACAGATACGCAGTATTTT.

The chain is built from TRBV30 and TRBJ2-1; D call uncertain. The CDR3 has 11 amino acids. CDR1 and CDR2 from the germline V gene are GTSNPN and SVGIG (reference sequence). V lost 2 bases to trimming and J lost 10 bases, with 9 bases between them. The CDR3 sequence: CAWSPGLEQFF. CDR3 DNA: TGTGCCTGGAGTCCCGGTCTGGAGCAGTTCTTC.

CDR3 nucleotide sequence: TGTGCCTGGACCTCGGGACGGACAGGGATCTTTGGCGAGCAGTACTTC. Its translation is CAWTSGRTGIFGEQYF. This chain links TRBV30 with TRBJ2-7, with TRBD1 matching over 8 bases. CDR1 and CDR2 (germline): GTSNPN, SVGIG (reference sequence). The CDR3 has 16 residues. J lost 6 bases, V lost 4 bases, and 17 bases had no gene match.

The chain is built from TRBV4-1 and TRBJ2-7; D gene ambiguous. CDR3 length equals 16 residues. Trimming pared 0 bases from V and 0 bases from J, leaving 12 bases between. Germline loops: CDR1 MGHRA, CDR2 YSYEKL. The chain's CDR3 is CASSQEIIQSSYEQYF. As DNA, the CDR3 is TGCGCCAGCAGCCAAGAGATTATTCAGAGCTCCTACGAGCAGTACTTC.

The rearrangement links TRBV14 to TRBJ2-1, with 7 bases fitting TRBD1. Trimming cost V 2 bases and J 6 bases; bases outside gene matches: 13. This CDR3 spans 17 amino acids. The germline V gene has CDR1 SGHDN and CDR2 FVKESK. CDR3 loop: CASSQFMDRIIGNEQFF. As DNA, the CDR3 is TGTGCCAGCAGCCAATTTATGGACAGGATAATAGGCAATGAGCAGTTCTTC.

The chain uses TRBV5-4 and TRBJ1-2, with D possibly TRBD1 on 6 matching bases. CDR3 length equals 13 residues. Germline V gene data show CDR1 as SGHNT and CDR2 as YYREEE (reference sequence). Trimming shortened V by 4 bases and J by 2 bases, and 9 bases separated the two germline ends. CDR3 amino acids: CASSPTGNYGYTF. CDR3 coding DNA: TGTGCCAGCAGCCCGACAGGCAACTATGGCTACACCTTC.

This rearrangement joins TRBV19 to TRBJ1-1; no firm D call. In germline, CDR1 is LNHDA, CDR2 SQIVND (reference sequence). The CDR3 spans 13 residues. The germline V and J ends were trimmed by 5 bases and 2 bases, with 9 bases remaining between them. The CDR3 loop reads CASSPRENTEAFF. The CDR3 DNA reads TGTGCCAGTAGTCCCCGTGAAAACACTGAAGCTTTCTTT.

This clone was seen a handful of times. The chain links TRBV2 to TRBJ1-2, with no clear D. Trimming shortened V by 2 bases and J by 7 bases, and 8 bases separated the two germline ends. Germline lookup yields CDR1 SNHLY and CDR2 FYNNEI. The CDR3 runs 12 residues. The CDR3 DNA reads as TGTGCCAGCAGTGAATTGGGCGCTGGCTACACCTTC. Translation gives CASSELGAGYTF.

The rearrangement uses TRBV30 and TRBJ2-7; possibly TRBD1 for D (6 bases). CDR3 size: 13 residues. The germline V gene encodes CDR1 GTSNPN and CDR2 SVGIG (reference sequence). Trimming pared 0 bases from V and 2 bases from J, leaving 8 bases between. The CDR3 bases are TGTGCCTGGAGTGTAGCAGGGGCCTACGAGCAGTACTTC. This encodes CAWSVAGAYEQYF. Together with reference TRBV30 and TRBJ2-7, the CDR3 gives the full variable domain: SQTIHQWPATLVQPVGSPLSLECTVEGTSNPNLYWYRQAAGRGLQLLFYSVGIGQISSEVPQNLSASRPQDRQFILSSKKLLLSDSGFYLCAWSVAGAYEQYFGPGTRLTVT.

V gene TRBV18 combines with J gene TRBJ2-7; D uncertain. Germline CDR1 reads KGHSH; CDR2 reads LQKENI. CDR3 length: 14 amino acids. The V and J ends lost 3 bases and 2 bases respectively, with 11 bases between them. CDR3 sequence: CASSPSSTPYEQYF. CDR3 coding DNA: TGTGCCAGCTCACCCTCGAGTACCCCCTACGAGCAGTACTTC.

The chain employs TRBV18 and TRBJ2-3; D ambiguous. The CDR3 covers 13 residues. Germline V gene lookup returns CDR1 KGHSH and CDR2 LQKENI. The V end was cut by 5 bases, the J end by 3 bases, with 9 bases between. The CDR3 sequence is CASSDRRTDTQYF. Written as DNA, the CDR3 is TGTGCCAGCTCAGACCGCCGAACAGATACGCAGTATTTT.

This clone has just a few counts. The CDR3 coding sequence is TGTGCCAGCAGCCCCACGAAGGGGAGGGGCACTGAAGCTTTCTTT. Its protein product is CASSPTKGRGTEAFF. The V call is TRBV7-8, the J call TRBJ1-1; TRBD1 might be the D (5 bases). Germline CDR1 SGHVS, CDR2 FQNEAQ. CDR3 size: 15 residues. Deletions cut 5 bases from V and 4 bases from J, with 17 bases between.

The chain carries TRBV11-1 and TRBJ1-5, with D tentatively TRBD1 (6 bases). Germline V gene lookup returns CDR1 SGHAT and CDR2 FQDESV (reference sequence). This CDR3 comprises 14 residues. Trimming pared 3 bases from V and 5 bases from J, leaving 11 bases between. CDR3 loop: CASSLDRGDQPQHF. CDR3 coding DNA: TGTGCCAGCAGCTTGGATAGGGGGGATCAGCCCCAGCATTTT.